These 8 T cell receptor beta chains were all obtained from the same sample, sequenced in a study of beta chain features in type 1 diabetes. Whole-study results and caveats: TCRB CDR3s were moderately but significantly shorter in Type 1 diabetes patients in all four CD4+ subsets.

Expressed TCRB transcripts were sequenced, since all the RNA that had been isolated was reverse transcribed. Assay used: immunoSEQ multiplex PCR; TCRdb lists only in-frame clones, some missing. Here the sample spans under 350,000 clones, 13% to 15% being singletons. Which antigens these TCRs recognize remains unknown. Sequencing input: naive CD4+ T cells from blood. Receptor source: a man aged 25 to 40 with type 1 diabetes.

This clone appeared a few times. The chain carries TRBV5-1 and TRBJ2-1, with D tentatively TRBD1 (5 bases). V was pared by 3 bases and J by 6 bases, with 10 bases between. CDR3 length: 13 amino acids. Germline CDR1 and CDR2: SGHRS and YFSETQ. For the CDR3, the DNA is TGCGCCAGCAGCTCTACAGGTTCCAATGAGCAGTTCTTC. Translated: CASSSTGSNEQFF. The full variable domain, in which reference TRBV5-1 and TRBJ2-1 provide the parts outside the CDR3, is KAGVTQTPRYLIKTRGQQVTLSCSPISGHRSVSWYQQTPGQGLQFLFEYFSETQRNKGNFPGRFSGRQFSNSRSEMNVSTLELGDSALYLCASSSTGSNEQFFGPGTRLTVL.

The genes are TRBV30 and TRBJ2-1; the D gene is possibly TRBD1 (6 bases). V lost 3 bases, J lost 0 bases, and 12 bases lay in between. The germline V gene has CDR1 GTSNPN and CDR2 SVGIG (reference sequence). The CDR3 length is 15 residues. The CDR3 DNA reads as TGTGCCTGGAGCCGCGGACAGAGCTCCTACAATGAGCAGTTCTTC. Protein: CAWSRGQSSYNEQFF.

This chain joins TRBV10-3 and TRBJ2-7, with 7 bases identical to TRBD1. CDR3 length: 13 residues. Trimming took 7 bases from V and 4 from J; bases not matched to a gene: 7. In germline, CDR1 is ENHRY, CDR2 SYGVKD. The CDR3 coding sequence is TGTGCCATCAAGGGACAGCCTGAGTACGAGCAGTACTTC. It specifies CAIKGQPEYEQYF.

The chain is built from TRBV19 and TRBJ2-5; D gene ambiguous. Germline CDR1 and CDR2: LNHDA and SQIVND (reference sequence). The CDR3 totals 14 residues. V gave up 7 bases and J gave up 5 bases, with 17 bases separating them. The CDR3 region is CASTPPDRRETQYF. In DNA form, the CDR3 reads TGTGCCAGTACTCCGCCCGACCGGCGGGAGACCCAGTACTTC.

For the CDR3, the DNA is TGTGCCAGCAGTCCGCACGGACAGGGGGCCTACGAGCAGTACTTC. Translating it yields CASSPHGQGAYEQYF. This chain links TRBV28 with TRBJ2-7; 10 positions match TRBD1. The CDR3 length is 15 residues. With 5 bases clipped from V and 2 bases from J, the junction kept 6 bases outside the gene matches. The germline V gene encodes CDR1 MDHEN and CDR2 SYDVKM.

This clone was counted only a few times. The gene calls are TRBV6-5 and TRBJ2-7; D is perhaps TRBD1 (6 bases). V lost 8 bases and J lost 7, with 18 bases in between. The CDR3 totals 13 residues. Germline V lookup: CDR1 MNHEY, CDR2 SVGAGI. CDR3 sequence (DNA): TGTGCCAGCGGCCGGGACAACCCCGAGGAGCAGTACTTC. This encodes CASGRDNPEEQYF.

V gene TRBV23-1 combines with J gene TRBJ1-1; D ambiguous. TRBV23-1 carries the ORF label, with uncertain function. This CDR3 region has 16 residues. V lost 7 bases and J 5 bases, leaving 23 bases between the germline ends. The CDR3 region has the DNA TGCGCCAGCACCCCCGGAGAGAGGAGGAAAGATACTGAAGCTTTCTTT. Translating gives CASTPGERRKDTEAFF.

This sequence joins TRBV28 and TRBJ1-5; D gene ambiguous. Trimming shortened V by 3 bases and J by 6 bases, and 3 bases separated the two germline ends. Germline lookup yields CDR1 MDHEN and CDR2 SYDVKM. The CDR3 has 11 residues. CDR3 coding DNA: TGTGCCAGCAGTTTCAGTCAGCCCCAGCATTTT. It specifies CASSFSQPQHF.